The rows below give T cell receptor beta chains drawn from one sample of a study of blood T cell repertoires in COVID-19. Data came from immunoSEQ multiplex PCR; TCRdb stores just in-frame clones and leaves some out. The table shows a few hundred thousand clones, with more than 80% occurring only once. Sequencing was done on a sample of PBMCs or T cells enriched from blood (not recorded which). The receptors here all came from a man aged 18 to 35 who had recovered from COVID-19. Each CDR3 is given with its conserved first and last residue. A D gene is named only where the DNA matches it firmly. Rows may omit the clone size; those that give it use once, few, many or a size class.

.	TRBV5-1	18	TRBJ2-6	TRBD1	CASSLIWDSRSGANVLTF	TGCGCCAGCAGCCTTATTTGGGACAGTAGATCTGGGGCCAACGTCCTGACTTTC
.	TRBV7-2	14	TRBJ1-1	TRBD1	CATLLGTANTEAFF	TGTGCCACCTTACTCGGGACAGCGAACACTGAAGCTTTCTTT
.	TRBV4-1	16	TRBJ2-3	.	CASSQDGRAFTDTQYF	TGCGCCAGCAGCCAAGATGGCAGGGCGTTCACAGATACGCAGTATTTT
.	TRBV7-9	17	TRBJ1-2	TRBD1	CASTPPRGQDVIYGYTF	TGTGCCAGCACCCCCCCCCGGGGACAGGATGTGATCTATGGCTACACCTTC
once	TRBV7-9	15	TRBJ1-1	.	CASSLGQFMNTEAFF	TGTGCCAGCAGCTTAGGTCAGTTCATGAACACTGAAGCTTTCTTT
.	TRBV18	16	TRBJ2-1	TRBD2	CASSPKLAGDYNEQFF	TGTGCCAGCTCACCGAAACTAGCGGGGGATTACAATGAGCAGTTCTTC
once	TRBV2	14	TRBJ1-1	.	CASSEVKERTEAFF	TGTGCCAGCAGTGAGGTGAAGGAGAGAACTGAAGCTTTCTTT
once	TRBV5-4	14	TRBJ2-7	.	CASSLPGNVYEQYF	TGTGCCAGCAGCTTGCCCGGGAATGTCTACGAGCAGTACTTC
.	TRBV15	16	TRBJ1-1	.	CATSSSGDNMNTEAFF	TGTGCCACCAGCTCCTCCGGGGACAATATGAACACTGAAGCTTTCTTT
.	TRBV7-9	15	TRBJ2-1	.	CASSQSGSSYNEQFF	TGTGCCAGCAGTCAAAGCGGAAGCTCCTACAATGAGCAGTTCTTC
.	TRBV9	15	TRBJ2-1	.	CASSVAGQIYNEQFF	TGTGCCAGCAGCGTAGCCGGACAAATTTACAATGAGCAGTTCTTC
.	TRBV5-8	16	TRBJ1-1	.	CASSFEGARINTEAFF	TGTGCCAGCAGCTTCGAAGGGGCGCGGATCAACACTGAAGCTTTCTTT
once	TRBV27	12	TRBJ2-1	TRBD1	CASSFQGVEQFF	TGTGCCAGCAGTTTTCAGGGGGTTGAGCAGTTCTTC
.	TRBV4-1	16	TRBJ1-3	.	CASSQVAGGDGNTIYF	TGCGCCAGCAGCCAAGTAGCGGGGGGGGATGGAAACACCATATATTTT
.	TRBV7-9	16	TRBJ1-4	.	CASSIRTGATNEKLFF	TGTGCCAGCAGCATCAGGACGGGAGCAACTAATGAAAAACTGTTTTTT
once	TRBV2	14	TRBJ1-5	.	CASSDRTAGQPQHF	TGTGCCAGCAGTGACCGGACAGCCGGTCAGCCCCAGCATTTT
.	TRBV7-9	16	TRBJ1-3	.	CASTDGGIHSGNTIYF	TGTGCCAGCACCGACGGCGGGATCCACTCTGGAAACACCATATATTTT
.	TRBV19	17	TRBJ2-6	TRBD1	CASRPDRGQRRANVLTF	TGTGCCAGTAGGCCGGACAGGGGACAGAGGAGGGCCAACGTCCTGACTTTC
.	TRBV7-3	15	TRBJ1-6	TRBD1	CASSAQGAQNSPLHF	TGTGCCAGCAGCGCACAGGGGGCGCAGAATTCACCCCTCCACTTT
.	TRBV2	13	TRBJ2-1	TRBD2	CASRKEAGHEQFF	TGTGCCAGCAGGAAGGAAGCGGGGCACGAGCAGTTCTTC
.	TRBV4-1	18	TRBJ2-5	TRBD2	CASSQALGLAGGQETQYF	TGCGCCAGCAGCCAAGCCTTGGGGCTAGCGGGGGGGCAGGAGACCCAGTACTTC
.	TRBV5-1	15	TRBJ1-5	.	CASSSEGISNQPQHF	TGCGCCAGCAGCTCGGAGGGAATTAGCAATCAGCCCCAGCATTTT
once	TRBV5-1	14	TRBJ1-5	.	CASSPGEGNQPQHF	TGCGCCAGCAGTCCGGGGGAAGGAAATCAGCCCCAGCATTTT
.	TRBV18	14	TRBJ1-4	.	CASSPGTDDEKLFF	TGTGCCAGCTCACCAGGGACTGACGATGAAAAACTGTTTTTT
.	TRBV7-2	15	TRBJ2-3	TRBD2	CASSLVVSGRDTQYF	TGTGCCAGCAGCTTAGTGGTTAGCGGGAGGGATACGCAGTATTTT
.	TRBV6-5	15	TRBJ2-5	TRBD2	CASYRGGSYQETQYF	TGTGCCAGCTATCGCGGGGGGTCGTACCAAGAGACCCAGTACTTC
.	TRBV29-1	13	TRBJ1-5	.	CSVRGSGNQPQHF	TGCAGCGTTAGGGGTTCGGGCAATCAGCCCCAGCATTTT